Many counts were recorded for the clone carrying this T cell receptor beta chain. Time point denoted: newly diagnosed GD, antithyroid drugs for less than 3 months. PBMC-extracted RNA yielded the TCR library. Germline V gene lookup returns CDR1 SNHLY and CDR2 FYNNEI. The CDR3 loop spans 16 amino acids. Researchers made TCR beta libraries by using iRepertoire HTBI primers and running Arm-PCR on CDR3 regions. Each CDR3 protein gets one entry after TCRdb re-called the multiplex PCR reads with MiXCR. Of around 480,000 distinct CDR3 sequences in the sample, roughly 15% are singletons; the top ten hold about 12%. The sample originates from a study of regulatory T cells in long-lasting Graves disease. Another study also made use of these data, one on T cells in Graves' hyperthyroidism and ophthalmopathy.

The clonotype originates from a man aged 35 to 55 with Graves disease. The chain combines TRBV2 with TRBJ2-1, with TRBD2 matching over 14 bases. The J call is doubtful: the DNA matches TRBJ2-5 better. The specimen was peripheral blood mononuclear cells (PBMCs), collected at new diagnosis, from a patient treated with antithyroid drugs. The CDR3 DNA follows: TGTGCCAGCAGGGCGACTAGCGGGAGGGTCGGGGAGACCCAGTACTTC. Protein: CASRATSGRVGETQYF.